Sequencing of this T cell receptor (beta chain) was carried out in a study of vaccination effects on CD4 cells after COVID-19. The CDR3 is made up of 13 amino acids. The V and J ends lost 4 bases and 8 bases, in that order; junction bases with no gene match: 3. Germline CDR1 is GTSNPN and CDR2 is SVGIG (reference sequence). Libraries were prepared by immunoSEQ multiplex PCR; TCRdb keeps only in-frame clonotypes and omits some of them. The sample records 70,000 or so clones, 65% to 80% being singletons. ViraFEST assay sequencing came after antigen-specific CD4+ T cells were expanded with viral peptide pools. The culture ran for roughly ten days, and then CD4+ T cells were isolated. Vaccine recipients lacked prior SARS-CoV-2 infection and had negative nucleocapsid antibodies. Cultivation was performed at roughly 2.2 million PBMC per well with around 9.3 IU/ml IL-2 and roughly 9.9 ug/ml peptides added.

Comment on this clone: What it recognizes is unknown.

This chain joins TRBV30 and TRBJ2-2; 11 nucleotides line up with TRBD2. The receptor was isolated from a human donor who received a COVID-19 vaccine. Sequences were derived from CD4+ T cells from PBMCs cultured with HCoV-NL63 spike peptides, sampled before COVID-19 vaccination. The CDR3: CAWTSGGPGELFF. CDR3 bases: TGTGCCTGGACTAGCGGGGGGCCAGGGGAGCTGTTTTTT.